This T cell receptor (beta chain) was captured by sequencing in a study of blood T cell repertoires in COVID-19. Study information: Sources were T cells, B-cell-depleted T cells, or PBMCs; the material itself was cDNA or gDNA.

The table came from immunoSEQ multiplex PCR; TCRdb's copy has only in-frame clones and leaves some out. In the table there are tens of thousands of clones, 65% to 90% of which are singletons. J was trimmed by 1 base and V by 7 bases; bases with no gene match: 5. Germline assignment: CDR1 SNHLY and CDR2 FYNNEI. CDR3 length equals 16 residues. Source material: peripheral blood. The chain couples TRBV2 to TRBJ1-5; 12 bases line up with TRBD1. The receptor's source is a woman aged 60 to 75 with acute or convalescent COVID-19. The CDR3 region has the DNA TGTGCCAGCACGGGACAGGGGGCGAGGAGCAATCAGCCCCAGCATTTT. It specifies CASTGQGARSNQPQHF.